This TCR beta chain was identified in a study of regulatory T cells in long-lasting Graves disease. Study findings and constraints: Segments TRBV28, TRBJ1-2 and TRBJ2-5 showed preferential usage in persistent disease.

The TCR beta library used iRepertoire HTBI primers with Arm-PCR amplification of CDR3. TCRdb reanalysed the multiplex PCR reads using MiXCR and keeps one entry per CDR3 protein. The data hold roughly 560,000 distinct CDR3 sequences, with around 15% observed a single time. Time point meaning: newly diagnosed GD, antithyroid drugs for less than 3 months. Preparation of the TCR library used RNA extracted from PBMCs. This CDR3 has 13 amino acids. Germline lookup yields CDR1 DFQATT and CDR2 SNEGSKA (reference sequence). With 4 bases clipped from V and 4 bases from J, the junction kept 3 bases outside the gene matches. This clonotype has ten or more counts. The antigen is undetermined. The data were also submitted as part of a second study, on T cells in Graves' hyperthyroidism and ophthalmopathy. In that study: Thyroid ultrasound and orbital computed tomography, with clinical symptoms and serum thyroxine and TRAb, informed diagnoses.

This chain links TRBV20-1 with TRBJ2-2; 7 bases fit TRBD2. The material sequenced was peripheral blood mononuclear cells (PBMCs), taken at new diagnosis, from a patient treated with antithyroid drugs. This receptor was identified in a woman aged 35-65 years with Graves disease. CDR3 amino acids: CSAKAGSTGELFF. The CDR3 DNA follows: TGCAGTGCTAAAGCGGGGAGCACCGGGGAGCTGTTTTTT.